Following are 32 T cell receptor beta chains from one sample sequenced in a study of cytomegalovirus exposure and HLA in healthy donors. Method: immunoSEQ multiplex PCR; TCRdb's copy keeps in-frame clones and lacks some. The repertoire has 200,000 or so clones, 80% to 90% of them found once; the top ten carry roughly an eighth. What was sequenced was PBMCs. Every receptor here comes from a woman in her 30s in good health and CMV-seropositive.

In its sample, this clone was seen once. This chain joins TRBV27 and TRBJ2-7; 9 bases map to TRBD2. The CDR3 sequence is 16 residues long. Germline CDR1 reads MNHEY; CDR2 reads SMNVEV (reference sequence). V gave up 5 bases and J gave up 4 bases; unmatched junction bases: 12. CDR3 region: CASSPPWPSGVYEQYF. In DNA form, the CDR3 reads TGTGCCAGCAGTCCCCCCTGGCCTAGCGGGGTATACGAGCAGTACTTC.

This clone was found a few times. This chain joins TRBV6-6 and TRBJ2-7, with 7 positions matching TRBD1. V dropped 8 bases and J dropped 3; count of bases not matched to a gene: 7. The CDR3 length is 13 residues. Germline CDR1 is MNHNY and CDR2 is SVGAGI (reference sequence). DNA of the CDR3: TGTGCCAGCTGCCGGGACAGCCTCTACGAGCAGTACTTC. This translates into CASCRDSLYEQYF.

This clone was seen once. The gene calls are TRBV18 and TRBJ2-5; D remains unclear. V lost 2 bases and J 2 bases, leaving 18 bases between the germline ends. The CDR3 consists of 17 residues. Germline loops: CDR1 KGHSH, CDR2 LQKENI. The CDR3 DNA reads TGTGCCAGCTCACCAGGATCGGCGGTCGGATATCAAGAGACCCAGTACTTC. Its translation: CASSPGSAVGYQETQYF.

This clone was counted only a few times. The chain employs TRBV2 and TRBJ2-3; a possible D gene is TRBD1 (5 bases). The CDR3 sequence is 16 residues long. Germline V lookup: CDR1 SNHLY, CDR2 FYNNEI. Trimming stripped 5 bases from V and 0 bases from J, with 15 bases between. CDR3 sequence reads: CASSSRGGPSTDTQYF. As DNA, the CDR3 is TGTGCCAGCAGTAGTAGGGGCGGTCCCAGCACAGATACGCAGTATTTT.

J is TRBJ2-1 and V is TRBV27, with D possibly matching TRBD2 (5 bases). Between the trimmed V and J ends, which lost 5 bases and 9 bases, there was a span of 14 bases. Germline V CDR1 and CDR2: MNHEY, SMNVEV (reference sequence). The CDR3 runs to 13 residues. CDR3 bases: TGTGCCAGCAGTATAAGAAAAGGGAGTGAGCAGTTCTTC. It is translated as CASSIRKGSEQFF.

The chain couples TRBV11-2 to TRBJ2-2; 9 positions match TRBD2. V shed 6 bases and J 6 bases; nucleotides not matched to a gene: 8. The CDR3 spans 15 residues. Germline values: CDR1 SGHAT, CDR2 FQNNGV. The CDR3 protein is CASRPIAGEAGELFF. The CDR3 DNA follows: TGTGCCAGCAGGCCGATAGCGGGAGAGGCCGGGGAGCTGTTTTTT.

The chain is built from TRBV7-9 and TRBJ1-5; D gene unclear. CDR1 SEHNR and CDR2 FQNEAQ come from the germline V gene (reference sequence). Trimming shortened V by 3 bases and J by 6 bases, and 15 bases separated the two germline ends. The length of the CDR3 is 15 residues. CDR3 sequence: CASSFGPGVGQPQHF. CDR3 DNA: TGTGCCAGCAGCTTTGGACCGGGAGTGGGTCAGCCCCAGCATTTT.

V is TRBV15 and J is TRBJ2-1, with D maybe TRBD2 (6 bases). V lost 5 bases to trimming and J lost 9 bases, with 14 bases between them. This CDR3 region has 13 residues. Germline loops: CDR1 LNHNV, CDR2 YYDKDF (reference sequence). The CDR3 loop is CATSGLLAAEQFF. The CDR3 nucleotides read TGTGCCACCAGCGGACTACTAGCAGCTGAGCAGTTCTTC.

In its sample, this clone was seen once. The chain joins TRBV5-8 to TRBJ2-7; 8 positions match TRBD2. The V gene end was trimmed by 2 bases and the J gene end by 4 bases; junction bases not matched to a gene: 2. This CDR3 contains 13 residues. In germline, CDR1 is SGHTS, CDR2 YDEGEE. The CDR3 region is CASSFRGGYEQYF. CDR3 coding DNA: TGTGCCAGCAGCTTTCGGGGGGGTTACGAGCAGTACTTC. Filled out from reference TRBV5-8 and TRBJ2-7, the complete variable domain reads EAGVTQSPTHLIKTRGQQATLRCSPISGHTSVYWYQQALGLGLQFLLWYDEGEERNRGNFPPRFSGRQFPNYSSELNVNALELEDSALYLCASSFRGGYEQYFGPGTRLTVT.

This clone was counted only a few times. The chain links TRBV7-9 to TRBJ2-7; 7 bases map to TRBD1. This CDR3 is built from 15 residues. Germline CDR1 and CDR2: SEHNR and FQNEAQ (reference sequence). V lost 6 bases to trimming and J lost 1 base; unmatched junction nucleotides: 9. In nucleotides, the CDR3 is TGTGCCAGCAGTGGCAGGGGGTCCCCTTCCTACGAGCAGTACTTC. Translating gives CASSGRGSPSYEQYF.

This sequence joins TRBV10-3 and TRBJ2-6, with 9 nucleotides matching TRBD1. Trimming at V came to 3 bases and at J to 9 bases, leaving 3 bases not matched to a gene. Germline-derived CDR1 and CDR2 are ENHRY and SYGVKD. The CDR3 covers 14 residues. CDR3 nucleotides: TGTGCCATCAGTGATCCGGGACAGGGCAACGTCCTGACTTTC. Translation: CAISDPGQGNVLTF.

This clone has a handful of counts. The rearrangement uses TRBV28 and TRBJ1-2; D is ambiguous. The CDR3 runs to 13 residues. The germline V gene has CDR1 MDHEN and CDR2 SYDVKM. V dropped 5 bases and J dropped 2 bases, with 9 bases sitting between them. The CDR3 protein is CASSDTVNYGYTF. The CDR3 nucleotides are TGTGCCAGCAGTGATACAGTAAACTATGGCTACACCTTC.

The gene calls are TRBV13 and TRBJ2-7; D perhaps matches TRBD1 (6 bases). CDR1 and CDR2 from the germline V gene are PRHDT and FYEKMQ (reference sequence). The CDR3 is made up of 13 amino acids. V gave up 7 bases and J gave up 0 bases, with 10 bases separating them. CDR3 sequence (DNA): TGTGCCAGCACCAGGGGCTCCTCCTACGAGCAGTACTTC. It yields the protein CASTRGSSYEQYF.

The rearrangement joins TRBV11-3 to TRBJ2-1; the D is unclear. This CDR3 region has 13 residues. CDR1 and CDR2 (germline): SGHNT, YENEEA. The V and J ends lost 5 bases and 4 bases respectively, with 9 bases between them. This CDR3 is CASSQAGYNEQFF. CDR3 nucleotides: TGTGCCAGCAGCCAAGCCGGGTACAATGAGCAGTTCTTC. Full variable domain (outside the CDR3, taken from reference TRBV11-3 and TRBJ2-1): EAGVVQSPRYKIIEKKQPVAFWCNPISGHNTLYWYLQNLGQGPELLIRYENEEAVDDSQLPKDRFSAERLKGVDSTLKIQPAELGDSAVYLCASSQAGYNEQFFGPGTRLTVL.

The chain links TRBV11-2 to TRBJ1-2; D uncertain. The V gene lost 5 bases and the J gene lost 6 bases, with 16 bases spanning the gap. Germline assignment: CDR1 SGHAT and CDR2 FQNNGV. The CDR3 contains 14 residues. The CDR3 DNA reads TGTGCCAGCAGCCCACCCGTTTTGCGAAATGGCTACACCTTC. Residues: CASSPPVLRNGYTF.

The CDR3 here is CASSMGTSGSWYEQFF. The CDR3 DNA reads TGTGCCAGTAGTATGGGGACTAGCGGGAGTTGGTATGAGCAGTTCTTC. V is TRBV19 and J is TRBJ2-1; TRBD2 agrees at 14 bases. The germline CDR1 and CDR2 sequences are LNHDA and SQIVND (reference sequence). V shed 3 bases and J 8 bases; nucleotides not matched to a gene: 6. The CDR3 runs to 16 residues.

The chain is built from TRBV5-1 and TRBJ2-1; possibly TRBD2 for D (6 bases). The CDR3 is made up of 13 amino acids. Trimming stripped 4 bases from V and 4 bases from J, with 9 bases between. Germline loops: CDR1 SGHRS, CDR2 YFSETQ. The DNA of the CDR3 is TGCGCCAGCAGCATTGGGACTTACAATGAGCAGTTCTTC. This codes for CASSIGTYNEQFF.

This clone was seen more than once but under ten times. The chain joins TRBV15 to TRBJ1-5; possible D gene TRBD1, 6 bases. Trimming shortened V by 5 bases and J by 4 bases, and 15 bases separated the two germline ends. The CDR3 is made up of 15 amino acids. Germline CDR1 LNHNV, CDR2 YYDKDF (reference sequence). The CDR3 is CATSATGTPNQPQHF. CDR3 in DNA: TGTGCCACCAGCGCAACAGGGACCCCTAATCAGCCCCAGCATTTT.

The chain's CDR3 is CASSLGQGQAFF. CDR3 DNA: TGTGCCAGCAGCTTAGGACAGGGCCAAGCTTTCTTT. This chain connects TRBV7-9 to TRBJ1-1; 7 bases match TRBD1. The germline CDR1 and CDR2 sequences are SEHNR and FQNEAQ (reference sequence). The V gene end was trimmed by 1 base and the J gene end by 9 bases; junction bases not matched to a gene: 2. The CDR3 spans 12 residues. The variable domain in full, completed from reference TRBV7-9 and TRBJ1-1, reads DTGVSQNPRHKITKRGQNVTFRCDPISEHNRLYWYRQTLGQGPEFLTYFQNEAQLEKSRLLSDRFSAERPKGSFSTLEIQRTEQGDSAMYLCASSLGQGQAFFGQGTRLTVV.

This chain links TRBV5-4 with TRBJ2-1; TRBD1 agrees at 7 bases. The V segment lost 3 bases and the J segment 8 bases; nucleotides outside the gene matches: 8. The CDR3 contains 14 residues. CDR1 is SGHNT and CDR2 is YYREEE in the germline V gene (reference sequence). CDR3 sequence: CASSSRGQLHEQFF. DNA for the CDR3: TGTGCCAGCAGCTCGAGGGGACAGCTACATGAGCAGTTCTTC. Full variable domain (outside the CDR3, taken from reference TRBV5-4 and TRBJ2-1): ETGVTQSPTHLIKTRGQQVTLRCSSQSGHNTVSWYQQALGQGPQFIFQYYREEENGRGNFPPRFSGLQFPNYSSELNVNALELDDSALYLCASSSRGQLHEQFFGPGTRLTVL.

V gene TRBV7-2 combines with J gene TRBJ2-7; 10 bases fit TRBD2. This CDR3 comprises 14 residues. Trimming at V came to 4 bases and at J to 2 bases, leaving 2 bases not matched to a gene. The V gene's germline CDR1 is SGHTA and CDR2 FQGNSA. CDR3 coding DNA: TGTGCCAGCAGCTGGACTAGCGGAGCCTACGAGCAGTACTTC. The encoded protein is CASSWTSGAYEQYF.

This clone was seen a single time. The rearrangement links TRBV6-5 to TRBJ1-1; D unresolved. This CDR3 is built from 15 residues. Germline-derived CDR1 and CDR2 are MNHEY and SVGAGI. The V and J ends lost 0 bases and 0 bases respectively, with 8 bases between them. The CDR3 region is CASSYSSLMNTEAFF. The CDR3 bases are TGTGCCAGCAGTTACTCGAGCCTGATGAACACTGAAGCTTTCTTT.

The rearrangement links TRBV28 to TRBJ1-5; the D gene is possibly TRBD1 (6 bases). The CDR3 is 15 residues long. The V end lost 7 bases, the J end lost 4 bases, and 17 bases lay between the germline ends. Germline loops: CDR1 MDHEN, CDR2 SYDVKM. This CDR3 reads CASTVGTPENQPQHF. The DNA for the CDR3 is TGTGCCAGCACAGTTGGGACACCCGAGAATCAGCCCCAGCATTTT. The full variable domain, in which reference TRBV28 and TRBJ1-5 provide the parts outside the CDR3, is DVKVTQSSRYLVKRTGEKVFLECVQDMDHENMFWYRQDPGLGLRLIYFSYDVKMKEKGDIPEGYSVSREKKERFSLILESASTNQTSMYLCASTVGTPENQPQHFGDGTRLSIL.

The chain combines TRBV5-1 with TRBJ2-1; a possible D gene is TRBD1 (5 bases). Germline V lookup: CDR1 SGHRS, CDR2 YFSETQ. The ends were cut back, 4 bases at V and 8 bases at J, with 19 bases in the middle. This CDR3 is built from 15 residues. The CDR3 loop reads CASSTQGDIGHEQFF. DNA for the CDR3: TGCGCCAGCAGCACTCAGGGTGATATAGGTCATGAGCAGTTCTTC. Complete variable domain (other parts from reference TRBV5-1 and TRBJ2-1): KAGVTQTPRYLIKTRGQQVTLSCSPISGHRSVSWYQQTPGQGLQFLFEYFSETQRNKGNFPGRFSGRQFSNSRSEMNVSTLELGDSALYLCASSTQGDIGHEQFFGPGTRLTVL.

The rearrangement links TRBV6-6 to TRBJ2-7; D possibly corresponds to TRBD2 (5 bases). Germline values: CDR1 MNHNY, CDR2 SVGAGI (reference sequence). Trimming removed 2 bases at V and 0 bases at J, with 11 bases between. The CDR3 covers 15 residues. Here the CDR3 reads CASSYEGGFSYEQYF. The CDR3 coding sequence is TGTGCCAGCAGTTACGAGGGCGGATTCTCCTACGAGCAGTACTTC.

The chain uses TRBV13 and TRBJ1-2; tentatively, D is TRBD1 (5 bases). Germline V gene data show CDR1 as PRHDT and CDR2 as FYEKMQ (reference sequence). V lost 5 bases, J lost 4 bases, and 17 bases lay in between. This CDR3 has 15 residues. The chain's CDR3 is CASSPAGDVGYGYTF. The CDR3 DNA sequence: TGTGCCAGCAGCCCCGCGGGGGACGTCGGCTATGGCTACACCTTC.

The chain uses TRBV30 and TRBJ2-1; 8 bases are a match to TRBD2. CDR1 is GTSNPN and CDR2 is SVGIG in the germline V gene (reference sequence). This CDR3 has 19 residues. The junction had 16 bases not matched to a gene; V was cut back by 3 bases and J by 0 bases. CDR3 DNA sequence: TGTGCCTGGAGCAAAGGACTAGCCGCTTCCTATAGCTCCTACAATGAGCAGTTCTTC. This translates into CAWSKGLAASYSSYNEQFF.

This clone was observed a handful of times. The rearrangement uses TRBV7-9 and TRBJ2-7; 7 bases fit TRBD2. The germline V gene has CDR1 SEHNR and CDR2 FQNEAQ (reference sequence). The CDR3 is 13 amino acids. Trimming at V came to 5 bases and at J to 3 bases, leaving 4 bases not matched to a gene. The CDR3 DNA follows: TGTGCCAGCAGCGTAACTAGCGACTACGAGCAGTACTTC. Translating it yields CASSVTSDYEQYF.

The chain is built from TRBV27 and TRBJ1-1, with a tentative D call TRBD1 (5 bases). Trimming stripped 6 bases from V and 3 bases from J, with 14 bases between. CDR1 is MNHEY, CDR2 SMNVEV, per germline (reference sequence). CDR3 size: 14 residues. The CDR3 sequence: CASRVLGVYTEAFF. The CDR3 coding sequence is TGTGCCAGCAGGGTCTTAGGGGTCTACACTGAAGCTTTCTTT.

The gene calls are TRBV25-1 and TRBJ2-3, with no clear D. Germline CDR1 reads MGHDK; CDR2 reads SYGVNS. The CDR3 covers 13 residues. V was pared by 2 bases and J by 2 bases, with 5 bases between. The chain's CDR3 is CASSETNTDTQYF. CDR3 DNA sequence: TGTGCCAGCAGTGAAACAAACACAGATACGCAGTATTTT. The full variable domain, with the rest looked up from reference TRBV25-1 and TRBJ2-3, is EADIYQTPRYLVIGTGKKITLECSQTMGHDKMYWYQQDPGMELHLIHYSYGVNSTEKGDLSSESTVSRIRTEHFPLTLESARPSHTSQYLCASSETNTDTQYFGPGTRLTVL.

At least ten counts were recorded for this clone. The chain links TRBV5-1 to TRBJ2-5; TRBD1 agrees at 8 bases. CDR1 and CDR2 from the germline V gene are SGHRS and YFSETQ. With 0 bases clipped from V and 4 bases from J, the junction kept 2 bases outside the gene matches. The CDR3 is made up of 14 amino acids. The CDR3 nucleotides read TGCGCCAGCAGCTTGGGACAGGGGATAGAGACCCAGTACTTC. The encoded protein is CASSLGQGIETQYF.

The chain carries TRBV6-1 and TRBJ2-5, with D possibly matching TRBD2 (5 bases). The V end was cut by 1 base, the J end by 1 base, with 7 bases between. The CDR3 contains 14 residues. Germline V lookup: CDR1 MNHNS, CDR2 SASEGT. Here the CDR3 DNA reads TGTGCCAGCAGTGAAGAGGGAGTCCAAGAGACCCAGTACTTC. This encodes CASSEEGVQETQYF.